This T cell receptor beta chain was captured in a study of T-cell reconstitution after alpha-beta-depleted transplantation in children. Per germline, CDR1 SQVTM and CDR2 ANQGSEA. Trimming removed 4 bases from V and 4 bases from J, with 13 bases in between. The CDR3 has 13 amino acids. The sample holds many counts of this clonotype. Molecular barcoding with unique molecular identifiers was used for the TCRbeta library. Using its own MiXCR run on the PCR reads, TCRdb lists one record per CDR3 protein. The sample has about 300,000 distinct CDR3 sequences, 10% seen once. This receptor was identified in a boy younger than two with acute myeloid leukemia, due to receive a stem cell transplant. The sample in question was PBMCs, obtained before TCRalphabeta/CD19-depleted stem cell transplant. The rearrangement uses TRBV29-1 and TRBJ1-1; a weak D match, TRBD1 (5 bases). CDR3: CSVVGGKGTEAFF. CDR3 sequence (DNA): TGCAGCGTTGTTGGGGGAAAGGGCACTGAAGCTTTCTTT.